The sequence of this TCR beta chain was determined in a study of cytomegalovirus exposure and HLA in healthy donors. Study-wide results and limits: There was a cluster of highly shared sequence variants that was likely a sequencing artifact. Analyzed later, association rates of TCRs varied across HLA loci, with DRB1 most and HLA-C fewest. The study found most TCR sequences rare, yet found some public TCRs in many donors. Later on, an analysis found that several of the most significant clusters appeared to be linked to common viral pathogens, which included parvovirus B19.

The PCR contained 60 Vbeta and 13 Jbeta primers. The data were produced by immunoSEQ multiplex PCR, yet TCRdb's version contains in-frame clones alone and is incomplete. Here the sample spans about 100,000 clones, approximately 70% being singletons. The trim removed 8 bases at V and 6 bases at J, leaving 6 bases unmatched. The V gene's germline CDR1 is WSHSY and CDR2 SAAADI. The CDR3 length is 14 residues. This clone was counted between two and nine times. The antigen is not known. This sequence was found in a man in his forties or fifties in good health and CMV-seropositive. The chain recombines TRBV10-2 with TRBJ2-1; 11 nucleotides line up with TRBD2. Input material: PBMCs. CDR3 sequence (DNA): TGCGCCAGCTCGGGACTAGCGGCTCGCAATGAGCAGTTCTTC. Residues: CASSGLAARNEQFF.